There are many counts of the clone carrying this T cell receptor beta chain. The CDR3 consists of 17 residues. Between the trimmed V and J ends, which lost 1 base and 0 bases, there was a span of 15 bases. Germline V gene sequence: CDR1 SGHRS, CDR2 YFSETQ. These data originate in a study of molecular identifiers for immune sequencing clone quantification. Sorted inputs of about 19,000 to 1,100,000 cells, with 10%, 30% or 50% RNA, yielded naive CD8 libraries. Isolation of naive CD8 T cells was achieved by sorting on a CD8+CD4-CCR7+CD45RA+ phenotype. TCR libraries were built in bulk with a published protocol and specific TCR primers. A single record per CDR3 protein comes from TCRdb applying MiXCR to the PCR reads. The sample lists some 89,000 distinct CDR3 sequences; less than 25% were seen once.

The chain combines TRBV5-1 with TRBJ2-3, with D tentatively TRBD2 (6 bases). This receptor was obtained from a human donor in good health. Some libraries in this study had Jurkat cell RNA spiked in. The sample was naive CD8+ T cells from blood, with Jurkat cell RNA spiked in. Subset noted: FACS-sorted CD8+CD4-CCR7+CD45RA+ naive T cells. The CDR3 spells CASSLMAGSLSTDTQYF. The CDR3 region has the DNA TGCGCCAGCAGCTTGATGGCGGGATCCCTGAGCACAGATACGCAGTATTTT.